Listed below are T cell receptor beta chains from one sample, sequenced in a study of control samples from healthy donors and cancer patients. TCRdb's copy holds only in-frame clones and misses some; the assay was immunoSEQ multiplex PCR. The sample carries about 150,000 clones, more than 85% recorded once. The source material was blood. The receptor source for this set is a man aged 45-65 years in good health. Each CDR3 is given with its conserved first and last residue. A D gene is named only where the DNA matches it firmly. Some rows mark clone size as missing; the rest say once, few, many or name a class of expanded clone.

length	V	J	D	size	DNA	CDR3
15	TRBV4-2	TRBJ2-7	TRBD2	NA	TGTGCCAGCGGGGCGGGACTAGCGGGCACCTACGAGCAGTACTTC	CASGAGLAGTYEQYF
12	TRBV7-9	TRBJ1-1	NA	NA	TGTGCCAGCAGCTTAATGAACACTGAAGCTTTCTTT	CASSLMNTEAFF
16	TRBV4-1	TRBJ2-1	TRBD2	NA	TGCGCCAGCAGCCAAGAACTAGCGGGACGATCCAATGAGCAGTTCTTC	CASSQELAGRSNEQFF
16	TRBV4-2	TRBJ2-4	NA	NA	TGTGCCAGCAGCCAAGTTGGAGGGGGGGACTTAAGCATTCAGTACTTC	CASSQVGGGDLSIQYF
15	TRBV13	TRBJ1-2	NA	NA	TGTGCCAGCAGCCAGAGGGGGGCGGGGGAGTATGGCTACACCTTC	CASSQRGAGEYGYTF
13	TRBV3-1/TRBV3-2	TRBJ1-5	NA	NA	TGTGCCAGCAGCCCCGCCCAGGATCAGCCCCAGCATTTT	CASSPAQDQPQHF
16	TRBV6-5	TRBJ2-3	NA	NA	TGTGCCAGCAGTTACCGCGGAGGGGGTAGCACAGATACGCAGTATTTT	CASSYRGGGSTDTQYF
15	TRBV7-2	TRBJ2-1	TRBD1	NA	TGTGCCAGCAGCAAGGGGGCGCCTTCATACAATGAGCAGTTCTTC	CASSKGAPSYNEQFF
13	TRBV6-4	TRBJ1-5	NA	NA	TGTGCCAGCAGTGAAAAGGGAGGCCAGCCCCAGCATTTT	CASSEKGGQPQHF
15	TRBV6-6	TRBJ1-3	TRBD1	NA	TGTGCCAGCAGGGACAGGGGCATCTCTGGAAACACCATATATTTT	CASRDRGISGNTIYF
13	TRBV19	TRBJ2-7	NA	NA	TGTGCCACCCGTTCGAGGAATACCTACGAGCAGTACTTC	CATRSRNTYEQYF
13	TRBV4-1	TRBJ1-2	NA	NA	TGCGCCAGCAGCCGGAATGCAGGGGATGGCTACACCTTC	CASSRNAGDGYTF
15	TRBV6-5	TRBJ2-5	TRBD2	NA	TGTGCCAGCAGTTACGGGGAGGGCCCCGGAGAGACCCAGTACTTC	CASSYGEGPGETQYF
13	TRBV27	TRBJ1-1	NA	NA	TGTGCCAGCAGTTTCAGCCATAACACTGAAGCTTTCTTT	CASSFSHNTEAFF
11	TRBV5-1	TRBJ2-5	NA	NA	TGCGCCAGCAGCTGGCAAGAGACCCAGTACTTC	CASSWQETQYF
15	TRBV27	TRBJ2-7	TRBD1	once	TGTGCCAGCAGTTTGTCCGGGACAGTATCCTACGAGCAGTACTTC	CASSLSGTVSYEQYF
15	TRBV19	TRBJ2-7	NA	NA	TGTGCCAGTAGTATAGAAGCGACGCCGACCTACGAGCAGTACTTC	CASSIEATPTYEQYF
15	TRBV19	TRBJ2-1	TRBD2	NA	TGTGCCAGTAGTGTCAGCGGGAGCGGCTACAATGAGCAGTTCTTC	CASSVSGSGYNEQFF
14	TRBV29-1	TRBJ1-1	NA	once	TGCAGCGTCCTCCCTCGGGGTAGGAACACTGAAGCTTTCTTT	CSVLPRGRNTEAFF
14	TRBV19	TRBJ2-2	NA	NA	TGTGCCAGTAGGCAAGTGGGTGGTGCCGGGGAGCTGTTTTTT	CASRQVGGAGELFF
16	TRBV6-6	TRBJ2-3	TRBD2	once	TGTGCCAGCAGTCCCGGACTAGCGGAGACGACAGATACGCAGTATTTT	CASSPGLAETTDTQYF
13	TRBV7-9	TRBJ1-1	NA	NA	TGTGCCAGCAGCGAGACAGGTCACACTGAAGCTTTCTTT	CASSETGHTEAFF
13	TRBV3-1/TRBV3-2	TRBJ2-7	NA	NA	TGTGCCAGCAGCGCTGACAAACAACACGAGCAGTACTTC	CASSADKQHEQYF
16	TRBV3-1/TRBV3-2	TRBJ2-2	NA	NA	TGTGCCAGCAGCCCCTCCCACCCGCTCAACACCGGGGAGCTGTTTTTT	CASSPSHPLNTGELFF
18	TRBV10-2	TRBJ2-2	TRBD2	NA	TGCGCCAGCACCAACTACCTTCGGGGTAGCGGGATCTCCGGGGAGCTGTTTTTT	CASTNYLRGSGISGELFF
15	TRBV19	TRBJ1-5	TRBD1	NA	TGTGCCAGTAGTTGGGGGGGACAGCCAGCGCAGCCCCAGCATTTT	CASSWGGQPAQPQHF
14	TRBV13	TRBJ1-2	NA	NA	TGTGCCAGCAGACTAGGCGGGGGGGTGAGAGGCTACACCTTC	CASRLGGGVRGYTF
19	TRBV5-4	TRBJ2-2	TRBD2	NA	TGTGCCAGCAGCTCTCCGGGACTAGCGGGAAACCGGAGGACCGGGGAGCTGTTTTTT	CASSSPGLAGNRRTGELFF
16	TRBV10-2	TRBJ2-5	TRBD2	once	TGCGCCAGCAGGGGGGGACTAGCGGGAGGGCCAGAGACCCAGTACTTC	CASRGGLAGGPETQYF